Listed below are T cell receptor beta chains from one sample, sequenced in a study of regulatory T cells in long-lasting Graves disease. TCRdb reprocessed the multiplex PCR reads via MiXCR and lists one record per CDR3 protein. This table has roughly 400,000 distinct CDR3 sequences, 21% appearing once. This specimen was peripheral blood mononuclear cells (PBMCs), taken when the disease was refractory, from a patient treated with antithyroid drugs. Receptors were obtained from a female donor with Graves disease. The conserved cysteine and the conserved F or W are not part of the CDR3 here.

V gene	J gene	CDR3 protein
TRBV2	TRBJ2-6	ASSVAVLGANVLT
TRBV30	TRBJ2-4	AWGPLGDIQY
TRBV5-4	TRBJ2-2	ASGLAVNTGELF
TRBV3-1	TRBJ2-5	ASSQDQDGYGETQY
TRBV28	TRBJ2-2	ASSTGLVRSGELF
TRBV7-2	TRBJ2-7	ASSPLAASYEQY
TRBV12-3/TRBV12-4	TRBJ1-3	ASRPGAGNTIY
TRBV12-5	TRBJ2-2	ASGLWGQGSNTGELF
TRBV19	TRBJ2-4	ASTDGGPSDQY
TRBV6-2/TRBV6-3	TRBJ2-5	ASSYRMGAEETQY
TRBV7-9	TRBJ1-4	ASSTSDLNEKLF